This T cell receptor (beta chain) is from a study of cytomegalovirus exposure and HLA in healthy donors (TCRdb year 2017). Background for the entire study: An earlier analysis of approximately 550 of the donors reported approximately 300 Gb of sequence data and some 120 million unique TCR beta sequences from about 200 million T cells. About 300 gigabases of sequencing data and roughly 80 million unique TCR sequences made up an early release that covered 500 to 700 HLA-typed donors. Among the roughly 400 genotyped donors, 75% to 90% belonged to the genetic ancestry cluster associated with self-reported Caucasian donors. The study aimed to test whether cataloging public T cell receptors could reveal signatures of past pathogen exposure. The study profiled the T cell repertoires of hundreds of subjects by immunosequencing and related them to cytomegalovirus serostatus. Besides the first cohort of roughly 700 subjects, a separate validation cohort made up of over 95 different subjects was used. High-throughput TCR immunosequencing, statistical association of individual TCRs with disease status, and machine learning were combined to predict cytomegalovirus infection status. A later analysis re-examined previously published TCR beta repertoires from roughly 720 donors and added high-resolution HLA genotyping to investigate patterns of TCR occurrence. Rather than drawing on any new phenotypic data, the later analysis identified candidate immune exposures from TCR beta sequences and the way those sequences occurred across donors. An earlier analysis of 500 to 650 of the donors applied high-throughput TCR beta sequencing to assess whether each TCR beta V gene segment acted as functional or pseudogenic. Donor age, sex, ethnicity and CMV serostatus were compiled together with the repertoire data. A later genetic analysis used genome-wide SNP genotypes for about three fifths of the 666 donors, treating that subset as a discovery cohort. Every repertoire in the discovery cohort had been generated on one and the same sequencing platform. HLA typing included class I and class II loci at four-digit resolution. The number of donors typed differed by locus, with 629-630 for A, B, C, DRB1 and DQB1, around 500 for DQA1, 600 to 610 for DPA1, and some 440 for DPB1. A few DR-DQ haplotypes were treated as single units for association and clustering because of strong linkage in the cohort. Across around 400 genotyped donors of the cohort, an average of roughly 200,000 unique TCR beta nucleotide sequences per donor were sequenced, and approximately 17% of those sequences were non-productive. Study-wide conclusions, independent of this receptor: Cytomegalovirus status was reported to be diagnosed by the classifier with high specificity and sensitivity in both the original and validation cohorts. In a later analysis, HLA-associated TCR beta chains were found to be more clonally expanded and to have lower generation probabilities than equally common non-associated chains. Strong co-occurrence of HLA alleles, especially DR and DQ, made assigning TCR associations to individual alleles difficult. Roughly uniform sequencing depth across donors was assumed in presence/absence analyses, although this assumption may not hold. It was suggested by the authors that the approach could potentially be generalized to other disease states and immunological phenotypes. A cluster of highly shared sequence variants was judged likely to be a technical artifact of the sequencing pipeline. A further reported finding was that TCR beta sequences accurately predicted the HLA-A and HLA-B alleles for most subjects in the first cohort. The earlier analysis of a few hundred of the donors excluded fewer than 20 rarely observed V segments, including chromosome 9 orphons, because counts were too low. The study gave a list of over 150 TCR beta chains associated with cytomegalovirus. Broadly in line with IMGT annotations, most TCR beta V segments showed up in productive rearrangements about 87% or about 30% of the time in an earlier analysis of about 500 of the donors. The only immune exposure information available for the cohort was CMV serostatus. In a later genetic analysis, fewer N-insertions in productive TCRs were reported among donors in an Asian-associated ancestry cluster than the approximately 670-donor mean. V-gene and J-gene trimming of TCR beta chains was associated with a missense DCLRE1C variant in a later genetic analysis, and the association was replicated in an independent cohort. According to a later analysis, TCR association rates differed among HLA loci, with DRB1 alleles showing the most associated TCRs and HLA-C alleles showing the fewest. Because HLA typing was missing for some donors at each locus, association tests included only the typed subset. Some IMGT-functional V segments, including TRBV6-2 and TRBV6-3, could not be distinguished by the 87-base-pair reads and were therefore excluded. In this cohort, only TCR beta chains were sequenced, and detectable features were limited by the absence of alpha or paired-chain data. In vitro tests confirmed that three of the cytomegalovirus-associated TCR beta chains recognize cytomegalovirus antigens. A later analysis reported that several top co-occurrence clusters appeared linked to parvovirus B19, influenza, CMV and Epstein-Barr virus. Correlated functional status among segregating V segments might reflect linkage disequilibrium, but an unknown experimental factor could not be ruled out. Across donors, most TCR sequences were observed very rarely, whereas some public TCRs were present in many individuals. Specific HLA alleles were associated with over 15,000 TCR beta sequences at a false discovery rate of 0.05 in a later analysis. According to a later analysis, most CMV-associated TCR beta chains appeared to be HLA-restricted, and the HLA associations seemed to be driven largely by CMV exposure.

Its CDR3 holds 14 amino acids, cysteine through phenylalanine. The sequence is cut down to CDR3 DNA, 42 bases in frame from base 1. V sheds 1 base and J sheds 10 bases, leaving 16 bases between their ends. In the germline V gene, CDR1 corresponds to SGHTA and CDR2 to FQGNSA. The cohort was made up of several hundred healthy bone marrow donors. At the time of sampling, every cohort member was nominally healthy, though immune exposures that went unrecorded were likely present. Of the 666 cohort members, 289 had positive CMV serostatus and fewer than 450 had negative CMV serostatus, and CMV serostatus was not recorded for the donor. A peripheral blood sample was provided by each donor, and peripheral blood mononuclear cells were used for TCR beta sequencing. Genomic DNA extraction from the blood cell samples was performed with the Qiagen DNeasy Blood Extraction Kit. Library creation used the immunoSEQ multiplex PCR assay. The multiplex PCR relied on a mix of 60 forward primers for TCR Vbeta segments and 13 reverse primers for TCR Jbeta segments. The CDR3 region of rearranged TCR beta genes was amplified from genomic DNA with a multiplex PCR assay. On the Illumina HiSeq System, the amplified TCR beta libraries were sequenced as 87-base-pair reads. The authors' analysis ran thus. A later analysis counted approximately 84 million unique TCR beta chains across the 550 to 700 repertoires, and around 12 million of these chains were shared by at least two donors. Raw reads were error-corrected and collapsed into unique sequences by a nearest-neighbor algorithm in which closely related sequences were merged to remove PCR and sequencing errors. To assign V, D and J gene segments, CDR3 sequences were aligned to IMGT reference sequences. For a sequence to be retained, a match of at least six nucleotides was required to both a V gene segment and a J gene segment. Rearrangements were classified as productive when the CDR3 lacked stop codons and remained in frame with V and J, and all other rearrangements were classified as non-productive. Following IMGT convention, CDR3 was defined as the stretch from the second conserved V-encoded cysteine to the conserved J-encoded phenylalanine. Sequences without an unambiguous match to a single V gene segment were excluded from the earlier analysis of several hundred of the donors. In an earlier analysis of almost 600 of the donors, a V segment was called functional when productive rearrangements were above 56.7%, and segregating when the standard deviation between donors exceeded 5%. A statistical classification framework was built to diagnose cytomegalovirus status from the catalog of TCR beta chain sequences. V and J gene assignment, in a later analysis, came from comparing TCR nucleotide sequences with IMGT/GENE-DB human TR gene sequences. A later analysis assigned CDR3 sequences and most-parsimonious VDJ recombination scenarios with the TCRdist pipeline. In a later analysis, every TCR beta chain was defined by the combination of its CDR3 amino acid sequence and its V-gene family, and reads without a unique V-gene family were dropped. A later analysis removed 550 to 650 highly shared, low-generation-probability nucleotide sequences to deal with suspected cross-contamination and a sequencing artifact. A later analysis calculated a clonal expansion index for each public chain from normalized within-repertoire ranks of inferred template counts. In a later analysis, generation probabilities were computed with a VDJ recombination model fitted to out-of-frame rearrangements, and the resulting probabilities were checked against IGoR. In a later analysis, TCR-TCR, TCR-HLA and TCR-CMV co-occurrence was scored with hypergeometric tests, and a repertoire-size bias correction was applied to TCR pairs. A later analysis estimated false discovery rates by permuting HLA or CMV assignments 20 times. In a later analysis, co-occurring TCRs were grouped with DBSCAN, and TCRdist sequence similarity was added when clustering was performed within HLA-allele-positive subsets. Repertoires with fewer than 30,000 or more than 120,000 public chains, plus five repertoires with anomalous nucleotide sharing, were excluded from co-occurrence clustering. Held by TCRdb, this immuneACCESS table contains in-frame sequences only and omits some clones. Under half of the omission traces to an unresolved V gene where checked; the cause of the rest is unknown. V, J and clone size derive from that table, while D and trimming were established from the DNA sequence. The sample table lists 150,000 to 200,000 clones, just over 70% of them with a count of one. The top ten constitute 2% to 3% of the sample.

To note about this clone: Its antigen remains unidentified. No base quality values were provided; no much bigger clone lies one nucleotide off.

The sequence derives from a human donor in good health. The material sequenced was PBMCs. In this chain, TRBV7-2 is recombined with TRBJ1-1, with a weak D call of TRBD1 (5 bases match). This receptor carries the CDR3 CASSLGPWGGTAFF. The DNA sequence is as follows: TGTGCCAGCAGCTTAGGCCCCTGGGGGGGAACAGCTTTCTTT.